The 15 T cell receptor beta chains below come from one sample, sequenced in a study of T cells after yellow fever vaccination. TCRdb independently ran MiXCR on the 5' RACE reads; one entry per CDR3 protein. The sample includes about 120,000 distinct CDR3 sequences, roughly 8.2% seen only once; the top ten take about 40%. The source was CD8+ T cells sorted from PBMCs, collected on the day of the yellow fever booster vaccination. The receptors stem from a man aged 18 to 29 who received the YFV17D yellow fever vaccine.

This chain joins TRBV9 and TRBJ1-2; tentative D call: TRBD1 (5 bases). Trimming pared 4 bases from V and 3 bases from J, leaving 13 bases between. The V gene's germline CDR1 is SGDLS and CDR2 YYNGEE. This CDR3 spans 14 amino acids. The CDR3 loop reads CASSLGGTDYGYTF. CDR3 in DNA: TGTGCCAGCAGCTTGGGAGGGACGGACTATGGCTACACCTTC.

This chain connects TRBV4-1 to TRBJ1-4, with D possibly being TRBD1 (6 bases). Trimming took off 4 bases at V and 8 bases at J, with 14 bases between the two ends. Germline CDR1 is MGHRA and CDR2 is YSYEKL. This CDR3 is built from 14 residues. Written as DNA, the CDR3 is TGCGCCAGCAGCCCCCAGGGGTCTGGGGAAAAACTGTTTTTT. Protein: CASSPQGSGEKLFF.

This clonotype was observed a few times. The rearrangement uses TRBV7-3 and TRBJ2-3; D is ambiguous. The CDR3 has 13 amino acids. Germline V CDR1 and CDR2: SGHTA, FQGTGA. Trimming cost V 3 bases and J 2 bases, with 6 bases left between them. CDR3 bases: TGTGCCAGCAGCTTGGGGTTCACAGATACGCAGTATTTT. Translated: CASSLGFTDTQYF.

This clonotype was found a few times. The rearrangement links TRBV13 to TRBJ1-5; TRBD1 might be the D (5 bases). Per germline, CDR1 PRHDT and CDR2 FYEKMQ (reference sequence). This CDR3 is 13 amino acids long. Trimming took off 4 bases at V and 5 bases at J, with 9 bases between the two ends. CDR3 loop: CASSWGVDQPQHF. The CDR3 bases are TGTGCCAGCAGCTGGGGGGTTGATCAGCCCCAGCATTTT.

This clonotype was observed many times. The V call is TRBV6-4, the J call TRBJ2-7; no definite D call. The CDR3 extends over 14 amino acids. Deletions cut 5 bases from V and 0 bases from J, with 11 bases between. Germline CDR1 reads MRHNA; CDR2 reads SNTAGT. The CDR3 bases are TGTGCCAGCAGTCCAGCTCCCTTCTCCTACGAGCAGTACTTC. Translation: CASSPAPFSYEQYF.

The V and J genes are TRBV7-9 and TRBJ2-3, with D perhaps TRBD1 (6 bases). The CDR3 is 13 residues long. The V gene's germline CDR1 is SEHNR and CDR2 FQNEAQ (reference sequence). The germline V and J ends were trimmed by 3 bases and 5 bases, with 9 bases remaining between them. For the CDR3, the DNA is TGTGCCAGCAGCTTTGCAGGGGAAGATACGCAGTATTTT. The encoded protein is CASSFAGEDTQYF.

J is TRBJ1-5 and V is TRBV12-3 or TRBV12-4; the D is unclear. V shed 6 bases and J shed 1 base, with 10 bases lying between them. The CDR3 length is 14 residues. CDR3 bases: TGTGCCAGCAGCAGCGTCTGGAGCAATCAGCCCCAGCATTTT. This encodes CASSSVWSNQPQHF.

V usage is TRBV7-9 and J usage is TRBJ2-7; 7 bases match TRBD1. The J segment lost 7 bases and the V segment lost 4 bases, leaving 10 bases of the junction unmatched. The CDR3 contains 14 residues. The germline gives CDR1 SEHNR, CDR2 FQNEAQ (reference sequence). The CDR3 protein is CASSSLTGSGEQYV. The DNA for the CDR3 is TGTGCCAGCAGCTCCTTGACAGGGTCAGGGGAGCAGTACGTC.

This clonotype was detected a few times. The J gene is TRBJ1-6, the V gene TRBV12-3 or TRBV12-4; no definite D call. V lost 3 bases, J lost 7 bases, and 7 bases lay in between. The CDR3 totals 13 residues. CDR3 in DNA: TGTGCCAGCAGTTTTATGGAAAATTCACCCCTCCACTTT. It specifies CASSFMENSPLHF.

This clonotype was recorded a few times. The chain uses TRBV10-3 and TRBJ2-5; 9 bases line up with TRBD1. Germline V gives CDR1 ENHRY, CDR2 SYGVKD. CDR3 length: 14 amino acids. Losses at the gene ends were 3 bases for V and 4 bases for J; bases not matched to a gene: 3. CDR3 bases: TGTGCCATCAGTGATGGACAGGGGCCAGAGACCCAGTACTTC. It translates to CAISDGQGPETQYF.

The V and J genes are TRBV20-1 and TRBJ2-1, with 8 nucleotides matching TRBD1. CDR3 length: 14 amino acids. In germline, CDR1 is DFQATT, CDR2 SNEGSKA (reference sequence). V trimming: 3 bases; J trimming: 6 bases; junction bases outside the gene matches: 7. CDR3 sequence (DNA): TGCAGTGCTAGCATCCAGGGGGCACCCAATGAGCAGTTCTTC. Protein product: CSASIQGAPNEQFF.

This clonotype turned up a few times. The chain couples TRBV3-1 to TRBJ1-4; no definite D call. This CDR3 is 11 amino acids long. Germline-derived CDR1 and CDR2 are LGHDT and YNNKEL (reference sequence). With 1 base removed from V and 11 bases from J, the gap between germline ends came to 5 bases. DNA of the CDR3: TGTGCCAGCAGCCAAGTAGAGAAACTGTTTTTT. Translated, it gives CASSQVEKLFF.

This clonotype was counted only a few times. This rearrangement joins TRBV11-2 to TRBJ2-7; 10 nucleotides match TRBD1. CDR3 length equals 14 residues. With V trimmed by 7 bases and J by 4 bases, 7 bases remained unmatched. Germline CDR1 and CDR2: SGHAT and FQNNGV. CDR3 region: CASTQPGQGYEQYF. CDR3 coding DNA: TGTGCCAGCACCCAACCGGGACAGGGGTACGAGCAGTACTTC.

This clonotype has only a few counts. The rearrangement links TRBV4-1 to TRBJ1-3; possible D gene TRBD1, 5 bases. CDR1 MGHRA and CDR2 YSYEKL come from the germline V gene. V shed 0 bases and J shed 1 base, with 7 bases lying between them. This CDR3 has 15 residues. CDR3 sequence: CASSQDRASGNTIYF. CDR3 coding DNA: TGCGCCAGCAGCCAAGACAGGGCTTCTGGAAACACCATATATTTT.

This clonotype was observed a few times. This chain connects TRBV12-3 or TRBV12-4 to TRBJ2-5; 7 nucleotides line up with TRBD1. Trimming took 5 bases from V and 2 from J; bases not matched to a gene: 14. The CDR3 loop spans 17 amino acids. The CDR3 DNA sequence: TGTGCCAGCAGTCGCCCGACAGGGCGAACGGAGCAAGAGACCCAGTACTTC. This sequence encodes CASSRPTGRTEQETQYF.